The present T cell receptor beta chain was sequenced within a study of T cells in localized non-small cell lung cancer. CDR1 SGDLS and CDR2 YYNGEE come from the germline V gene. The CDR3 covers 14 residues. Deletions cut 4 bases from V and 0 bases from J, with 8 bases between. Judged by abundance, this clone is medium-sized. Its antigen remains unknown. Overall study results and limits: Sequencing was limited to one tumor region, leaving the possibility of heterogeneity open. T cell clonality was highest in uninvolved adjacent lung, above tumor.

Clones were sequenced by immunoSEQ multiplex PCR, and TCRdb holds only the in-frame ones, with some missing. The sample lists fewer than 3,000 clones; less than 25% were seen once. This rearrangement joins TRBV9 to TRBJ1-5; no clear D. The TCR sequence derives from a man aged 35 to 70 with stage I lung adenocarcinoma. This material consisted of lung tumor tissue, taken before any cancer treatment. The CDR3 DNA reads TGTGCCAGCAGCACCTCTGGTAGCAATCAGCCCCAGCATTTT. Its translation: CASSTSGSNQPQHF. The full variable domain, with the rest looked up from reference TRBV9 and TRBJ1-5, is DSGVTQTPKHLITATGQRVTLRCSPRSGDLSVYWYQQSLDQGLQFLIQYYNGEERAKGNILERFSAQQFPDLHSELNLSSLELGDSALYFCASSTSGSNQPQHFGDGTRLSIL.